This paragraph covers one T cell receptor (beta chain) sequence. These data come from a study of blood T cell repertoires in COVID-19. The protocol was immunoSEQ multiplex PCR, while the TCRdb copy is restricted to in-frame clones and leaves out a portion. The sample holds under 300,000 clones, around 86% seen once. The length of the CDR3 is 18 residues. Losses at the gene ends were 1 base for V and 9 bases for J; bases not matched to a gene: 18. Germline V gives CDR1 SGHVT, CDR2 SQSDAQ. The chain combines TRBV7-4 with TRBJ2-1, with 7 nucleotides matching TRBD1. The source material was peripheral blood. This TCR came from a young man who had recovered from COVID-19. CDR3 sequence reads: CASSLGRGMGQGITEQFF. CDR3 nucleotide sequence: TGTGCCAGCAGCTTAGGCAGGGGGATGGGGCAGGGGATAACTGAGCAGTTCTTC.